This TCR beta chain is from a study of cytomegalovirus exposure and HLA in healthy donors. Trimming removed 3 bases from V and 2 bases from J; junction bases left unmatched: 3. The germline CDR1 and CDR2 sequences are SGDLS and YYNGEE. This CDR3 has 15 amino acids. Vbeta (60) and Jbeta (13) primers were used in the PCR. The repertoire was sequenced with immunoSEQ multiplex PCR; TCRdb's copy has only in-frame clones and lacks some. Seen here are about 180,000 clones, approximately 82% observed once, and the top ten hold around 1.2%. The chain combines TRBV9 with TRBJ2-1, with 9 bases identical to TRBD1. The sample taken for sequencing was PBMCs. The sequence came from a girl between 2 and 10 years old in good health and CMV-seropositive. The CDR3: CASSEGQGPYNEQFF. DNA for the CDR3: TGTGCCAGCAGCGAGGGACAGGGACCCTACAATGAGCAGTTCTTC.